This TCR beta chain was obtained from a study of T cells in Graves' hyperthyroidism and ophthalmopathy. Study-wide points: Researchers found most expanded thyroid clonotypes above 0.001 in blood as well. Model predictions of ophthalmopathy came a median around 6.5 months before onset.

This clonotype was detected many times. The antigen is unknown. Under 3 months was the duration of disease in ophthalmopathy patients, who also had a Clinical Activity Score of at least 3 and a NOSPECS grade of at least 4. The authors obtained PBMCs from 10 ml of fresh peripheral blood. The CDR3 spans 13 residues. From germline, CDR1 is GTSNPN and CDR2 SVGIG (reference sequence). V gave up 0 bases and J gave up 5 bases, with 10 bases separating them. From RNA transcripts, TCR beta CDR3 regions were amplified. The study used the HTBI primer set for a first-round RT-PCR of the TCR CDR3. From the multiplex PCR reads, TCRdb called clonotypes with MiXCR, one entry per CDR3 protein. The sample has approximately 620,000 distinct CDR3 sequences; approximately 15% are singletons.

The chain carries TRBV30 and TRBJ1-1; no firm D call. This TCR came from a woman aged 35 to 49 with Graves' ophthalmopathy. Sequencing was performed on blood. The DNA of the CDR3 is TGTGCCTGGAGTGTCTCTCTGGGAACTGAAGCTTTCTTT. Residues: CAWSVSLGTEAFF.